Reported below is one T cell receptor beta chain. TCRdb's table, derived via immunoSEQ multiplex PCR, lists solely in-frame clones and lacks some. The data hold 280,000 or so clones, with 85% to 90% observed a single time. This sample stems from a study of blood T cell repertoires in COVID-19. Trimming took 4 bases from V and 0 from J, leaving 13 bases between them. This CDR3 contains 16 residues. Germline-derived CDR1 and CDR2 are GTSNPN and SVGIG (reference sequence). The chain employs TRBV30 and TRBJ2-6, with a possible D match to TRBD2 (5 bases). Sequenced sample: PBMCs or T cells enriched from blood (not recorded which). The sequence was collected from a woman aged 18-29 years with acute COVID-19. The CDR3 here is CAWKRGSLSGANVLTF. Here the CDR3 DNA reads TGTGCCTGGAAACGGGGATCCCTCTCTGGGGCCAACGTCCTGACTTTC.